This entry is about one TCR beta chain. What it binds is unknown. This entry is derived from a study of CD8+ T cells in alopecia areata. The treatment here: oral pan-JAK inhibitor, 5-10 mg twice daily. Sequencing used cDNA as its template, made by extracting RNA and reverse transcribing it. Profiling relied on immunoSEQ multiplex PCR, and the TCRdb table lists in-frame clones only, not all of them. The sample shows about 160,000 clones, roughly 60% of them seen only once. Study-wide results and caveats: Numerous clones, expanded in lesions, remained in scalp and blood during tofacitinib.

Per germline, CDR1 KGHSH and CDR2 LQKENI. The V gene lost 2 bases and the J gene lost 3 bases, with 10 bases spanning the gap. This CDR3 has 14 amino acids. The sequence came from a human donor with alopecia areata. Sequenced here: CD4+ T cells sorted from blood, sampled at week 24, from a patient treated with tofacitinib. The chain joins TRBV18 to TRBJ1-1; tentative D call: TRBD1 (5 bases). CDR3 residues: CASSPDSQYTEAFF. The CDR3 bases are TGTGCCAGCTCACCAGACAGTCAATACACTGAAGCTTTCTTT.